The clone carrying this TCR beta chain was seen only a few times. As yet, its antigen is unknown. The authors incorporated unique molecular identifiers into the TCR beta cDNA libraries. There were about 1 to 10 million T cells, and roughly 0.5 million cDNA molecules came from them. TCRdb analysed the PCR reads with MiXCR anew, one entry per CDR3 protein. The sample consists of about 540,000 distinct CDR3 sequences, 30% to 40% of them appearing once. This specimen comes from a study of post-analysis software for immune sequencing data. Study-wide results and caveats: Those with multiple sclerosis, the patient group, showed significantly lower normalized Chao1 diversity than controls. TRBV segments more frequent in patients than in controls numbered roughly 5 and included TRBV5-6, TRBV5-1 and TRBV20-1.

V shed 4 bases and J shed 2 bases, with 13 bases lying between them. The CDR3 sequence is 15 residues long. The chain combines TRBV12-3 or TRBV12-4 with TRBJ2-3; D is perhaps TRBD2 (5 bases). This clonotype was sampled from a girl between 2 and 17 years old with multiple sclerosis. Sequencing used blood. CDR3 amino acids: CASSSRPGITDTQYF. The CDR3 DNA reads TGTGCCAGCAGTTCCCGTCCGGGGATCACAGATACGCAGTATTTT.